The 9 T cell receptor beta chains given below trace back to one sample, sequenced in a study of OX40 agonist ivuxolimab in advanced cancers. Profiling relied on immunoSEQ multiplex PCR, and the TCRdb table lists in-frame clones only, not all of them. The table records approximately 84,000 clones, just over 85% of them present only once. The source was CD4+ or CD8+ T cells sorted from blood, collected in a trial of the OX40 agonist ivuxolimab. All receptors derive from an adult with an advanced solid tumor such as melanoma, head and neck, liver or kidney cancer.

This chain uses TRBV28 with TRBJ1-2; D is uncertain. The CDR3 runs 12 residues. In germline, CDR1 is MDHEN, CDR2 SYDVKM. The V end was cut by 6 bases, the J end by 8 bases, with 13 bases between. Written as DNA, the CDR3 is TGTGCCAGCAGCTTGACCGACCGGGGCTACACCTTC. Protein: CASSLTDRGYTF.

By share, this clone counts as medium-sized (0.01 to 0.1%). The chain is built from TRBV2 and TRBJ1-2; D ambiguous. Per germline, CDR1 SNHLY and CDR2 FYNNEI. This CDR3 comprises 13 residues. Trimming left V 4 bases short and J 7 bases short, with 13 bases between. In DNA form, the CDR3 reads TGTGCCAGCAGTGCCCCGGATTTTATTGGCTACACCTTC. Encoded protein: CASSAPDFIGYTF. Full variable domain (outside the CDR3, taken from reference TRBV2 and TRBJ1-2): EPEVTQTPSHQVTQMGQEVILRCVPISNHLYFYWYRQILGQKVEFLVSFYNNEISEKSEIFDDQFSVERPDGSNFTLKIRSTKLEDSAMYFCASSAPDFIGYTFGSGTRLTVV.

The rearrangement uses TRBV21-1 and TRBJ1-1. TRBV21-1 is a pseudogene locus. The length of the CDR3 is 12 residues. CDR3 in amino acids: CASSKGENEAFF. As DNA, the CDR3 is TGTGCCAGCAGCAAGGGTGAGAATGAAGCTTTCTTT.

The chain couples TRBV11-2 to TRBJ1-1; D not resolved. Germline CDR1 reads SGHAT; CDR2 reads FQNNGV. The CDR3 has 13 amino acids. V was cut by 3 bases and J by 3 bases, with 8 bases left in between. As DNA, the CDR3 is TGTGCCAGCAGCTTGGCGGGGTACACTGAAGCTTTCTTT. This codes for CASSLAGYTEAFF.

The J gene is TRBJ2-6, the V gene TRBV4-3, with D unclear. V lost 2 bases to trimming and J lost 5 bases, with 10 bases between them. Germline CDR1 reads LGHNA; CDR2 reads YSLEER. This CDR3 is built from 15 residues. The DNA for the CDR3 is TGCGCCAGCAGCCAAAATATCGTACGGGCCAACGTCCTGACTTTC. Encoded protein: CASSQNIVRANVLTF.

The chain joins TRBV15 to TRBJ1-5; 11 positions agree with TRBD1. The CDR3 extends over 17 amino acids. Per germline, CDR1 LNHNV and CDR2 YYDKDF (reference sequence). Losses at the gene ends were 2 bases for V and 6 bases for J; bases not matched to a gene: 9. CDR3 sequence reads: CATSRCLRTGGCQPQHF. The CDR3 nucleotides read TGTGCCACCAGCAGATGCCTGAGGACAGGGGGCTGTCAGCCCCAGCATTTT.

The chain couples TRBV11-3 to TRBJ2-5; weak D call: TRBD1 (6 bases). V lost 2 bases, J lost 5 bases, and 9 bases lay in between. Germline V gives CDR1 SGHNT, CDR2 YENEEA. This CDR3 comprises 13 residues. The chain's CDR3 is CASSLLTGETQYF. CDR3 bases: TGTGCCAGCAGCTTATTAACAGGGGAGACCCAGTACTTC. The whole variable domain, remainder taken from reference TRBV11-3 and TRBJ2-5, is EAGVVQSPRYKIIEKKQPVAFWCNPISGHNTLYWYLQNLGQGPELLIRYENEEAVDDSQLPKDRFSAERLKGVDSTLKIQPAELGDSAVYLCASSLLTGETQYFGPGTRLLVL.

As DNA, the CDR3 is TGTGCCAGCAGCTTAGTGGGCTCTTCCTACAATGAGCAGTTCTTC. Translating gives CASSLVGSSYNEQFF. This chain connects TRBV7-6 to TRBJ2-1; D is unclear. Per germline, CDR1 SGHVS and CDR2 FNYEAQ. The V end lost 1 base, the J end lost 1 base, and 8 bases lay between the germline ends. The CDR3 spans 15 residues.

The V call is TRBV6-1, the J call TRBJ2-1; TRBD2 aligns across 7 bases. The J segment lost 9 bases and the V segment lost 4 bases, leaving 3 bases of the junction unmatched. This CDR3 has 12 amino acids. Germline-derived CDR1 and CDR2 are MNHNS and SASEGT. The CDR3: CASSGTSVEQFF. The CDR3 DNA reads as TGTGCCAGCAGTGGCACTAGCGTTGAGCAGTTCTTC.